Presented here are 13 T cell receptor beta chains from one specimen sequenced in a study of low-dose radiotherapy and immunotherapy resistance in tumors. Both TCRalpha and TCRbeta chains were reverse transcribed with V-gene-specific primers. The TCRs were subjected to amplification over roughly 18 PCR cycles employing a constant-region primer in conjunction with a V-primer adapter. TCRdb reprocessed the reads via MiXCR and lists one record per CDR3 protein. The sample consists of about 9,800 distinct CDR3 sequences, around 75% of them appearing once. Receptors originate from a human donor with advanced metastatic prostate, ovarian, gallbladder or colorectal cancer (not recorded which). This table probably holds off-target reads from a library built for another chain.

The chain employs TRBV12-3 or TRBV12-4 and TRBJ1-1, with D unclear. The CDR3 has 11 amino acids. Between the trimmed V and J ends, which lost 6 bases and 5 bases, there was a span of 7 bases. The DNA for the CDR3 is TGTGCCAGCAGGGGAAGGACTGAAGCTTTCTTT. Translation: CASRGRTEAFF.

CDR3 bases: TGTGCCAGCAGTCCCAATGGACTACCCTCCTACGAGCAGTACTTC. Protein product: CASSPNGLPSYEQYF. The V gene is TRBV2, the J gene TRBJ2-7, with D possibly TRBD2 on 6 matching bases. Germline lookup yields CDR1 SNHLY and CDR2 FYNNEI. V was cut by 5 bases and J by 0 bases, with 14 bases left in between. The CDR3 has 15 amino acids.

CDR3 amino acids: CASSGRRTGNSNQPQHF. Here the CDR3 DNA reads TGTGCCAGCAGTGGCCGCCGGACAGGAAATAGCAATCAGCCCCAGCATTTT. This chain connects TRBV12-3 or TRBV12-4 to TRBJ1-5; 7 bases are shared with TRBD1. Trimming cost V 5 bases and J 0 bases; bases outside gene matches: 10. The CDR3 covers 17 residues.

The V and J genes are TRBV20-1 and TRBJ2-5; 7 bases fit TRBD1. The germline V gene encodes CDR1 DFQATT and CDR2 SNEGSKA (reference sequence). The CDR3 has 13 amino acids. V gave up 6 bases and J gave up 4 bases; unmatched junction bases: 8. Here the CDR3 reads CSARDSGSETQYF. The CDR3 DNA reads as TGCAGTGCGAGGGACAGTGGTTCAGAGACCCAGTACTTC.

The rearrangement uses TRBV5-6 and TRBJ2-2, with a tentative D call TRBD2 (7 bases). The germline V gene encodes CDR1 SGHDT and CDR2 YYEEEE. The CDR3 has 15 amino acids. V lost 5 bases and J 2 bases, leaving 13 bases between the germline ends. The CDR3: CASSRGALNTGELFF. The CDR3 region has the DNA TGTGCCAGCAGTCGGGGGGCACTAAACACCGGGGAGCTGTTTTTT.

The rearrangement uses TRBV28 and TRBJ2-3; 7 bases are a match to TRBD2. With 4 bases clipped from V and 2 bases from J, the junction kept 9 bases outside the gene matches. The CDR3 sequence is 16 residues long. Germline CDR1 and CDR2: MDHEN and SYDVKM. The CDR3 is CASSSIKLATTDTQYF. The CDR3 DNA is TGTGCCAGCAGTTCTATCAAACTAGCGACCACAGATACGCAGTATTTT. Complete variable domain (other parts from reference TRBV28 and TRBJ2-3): DVKVTQSSRYLVKRTGEKVFLECVQDMDHENMFWYRQDPGLGLRLIYFSYDVKMKEKGDIPEGYSVSREKKERFSLILESASTNQTSMYLCASSSIKLATTDTQYFGPGTRLTVL.

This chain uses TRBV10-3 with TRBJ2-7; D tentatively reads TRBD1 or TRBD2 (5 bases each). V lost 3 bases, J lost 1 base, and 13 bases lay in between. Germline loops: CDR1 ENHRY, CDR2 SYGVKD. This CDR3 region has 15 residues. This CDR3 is CAISDPGTVSYEQYF. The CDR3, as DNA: TGTGCCATCAGTGATCCAGGGACGGTATCCTACGAGCAGTACTTC.

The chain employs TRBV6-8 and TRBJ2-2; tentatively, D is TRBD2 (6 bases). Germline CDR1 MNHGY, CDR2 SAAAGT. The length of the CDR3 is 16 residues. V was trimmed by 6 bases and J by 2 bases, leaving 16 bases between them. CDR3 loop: CASRGTLGGNTGELFF. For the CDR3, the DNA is TGTGCCAGCAGAGGAACCTTGGGGGGAAACACCGGGGAGCTGTTTTTT.

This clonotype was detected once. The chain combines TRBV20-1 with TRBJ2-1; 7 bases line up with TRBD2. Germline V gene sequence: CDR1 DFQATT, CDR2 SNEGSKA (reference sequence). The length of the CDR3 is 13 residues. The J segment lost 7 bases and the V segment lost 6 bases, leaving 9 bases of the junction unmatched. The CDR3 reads CSAPAGSKNEQFF. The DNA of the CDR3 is TGCAGTGCCCCAGCGGGATCGAAGAATGAGCAGTTCTTC.

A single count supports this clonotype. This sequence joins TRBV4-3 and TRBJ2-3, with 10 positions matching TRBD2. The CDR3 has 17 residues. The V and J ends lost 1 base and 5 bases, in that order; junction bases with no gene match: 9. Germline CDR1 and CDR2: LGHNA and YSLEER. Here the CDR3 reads CASSQGLALAGEDTQYF. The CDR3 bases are TGCGCCAGCAGCCAAGGTCTCGCTCTAGCGGGAGAAGATACGCAGTATTTT.

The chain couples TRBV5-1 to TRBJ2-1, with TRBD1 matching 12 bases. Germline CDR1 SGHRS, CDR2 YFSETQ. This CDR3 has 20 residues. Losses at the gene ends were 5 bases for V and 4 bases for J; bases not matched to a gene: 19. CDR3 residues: CASRRSPGQGASGLYNEQFF. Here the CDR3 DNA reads TGCGCCAGCAGACGGTCCCCGGGACAGGGGGCTTCTGGGCTTTACAATGAGCAGTTCTTC.

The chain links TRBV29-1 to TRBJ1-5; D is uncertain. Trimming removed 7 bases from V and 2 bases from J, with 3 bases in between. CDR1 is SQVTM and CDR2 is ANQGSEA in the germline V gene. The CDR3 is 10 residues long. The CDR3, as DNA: TGCAGCGCTCGCAATCAGCCCCAGCATTTT. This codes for CSARNQPQHF.

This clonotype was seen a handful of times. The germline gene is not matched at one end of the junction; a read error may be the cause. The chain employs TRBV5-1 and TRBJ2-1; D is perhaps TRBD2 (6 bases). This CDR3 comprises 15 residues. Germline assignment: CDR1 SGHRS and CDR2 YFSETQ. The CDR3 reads CASRLGGSVSDEQFF. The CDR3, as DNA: TGCGCCAGCAGATTGGGGGGATCTGTGTCGGATGAGCAGTTCTTC.